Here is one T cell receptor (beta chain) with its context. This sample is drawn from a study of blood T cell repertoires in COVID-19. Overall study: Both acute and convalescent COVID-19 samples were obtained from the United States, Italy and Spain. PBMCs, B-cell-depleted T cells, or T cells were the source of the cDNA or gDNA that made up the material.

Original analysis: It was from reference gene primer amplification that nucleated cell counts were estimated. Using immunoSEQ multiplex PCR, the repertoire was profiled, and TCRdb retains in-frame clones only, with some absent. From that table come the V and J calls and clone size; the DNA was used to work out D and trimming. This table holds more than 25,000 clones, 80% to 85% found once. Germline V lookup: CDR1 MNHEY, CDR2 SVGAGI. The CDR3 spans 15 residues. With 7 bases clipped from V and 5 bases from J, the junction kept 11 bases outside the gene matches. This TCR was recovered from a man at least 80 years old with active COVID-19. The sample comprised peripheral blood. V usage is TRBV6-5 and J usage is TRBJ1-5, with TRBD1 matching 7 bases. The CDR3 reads CASTPRKGAHQPQHF. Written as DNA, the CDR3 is TGTGCCAGCACTCCTCGAAAGGGGGCCCATCAGCCCCAGCATTTT.